The next 28 T cell receptor beta chains were all read from a single sample in a study of blood T cell repertoires in COVID-19. Clones were sequenced by immunoSEQ multiplex PCR, and TCRdb holds only the in-frame ones, with some missing. The repertoire holds roughly 180,000 clones, 87% seen once, with 2% to 2.5% in the top ten. Sequencing was done on a sample of PBMCs or T cells enriched from blood (not recorded which). The receptors were sampled from a woman aged 30 to 39 who had recovered from COVID-19.

The chain joins TRBV12-5 to TRBJ2-2, with D perhaps TRBD1 (6 bases). Germline CDR1 LGHNT, CDR2 FRNRAP. The length of the CDR3 is 14 residues. Trimming took off 1 base at V and 9 bases at J, with 12 bases between the two ends. The CDR3 nucleotides are TGTGCTAGTGGTTTGGCCGACAGGCTCCGGGAGCTGTTTTTT. Residues: CASGLADRLRELFF.

The V and J genes are TRBV18 and TRBJ1-1; weak D call: TRBD1 (6 bases). The germline V and J ends were trimmed by 0 bases and 5 bases, with 19 bases remaining between them. This CDR3 has 17 residues. The germline V gene has CDR1 KGHSH and CDR2 LQKENI. In nucleotides, the CDR3 is TGTGCCAGCTCACCACCGAGTCGCCGGGGGGCGGGAACTGAAGCTTTCTTT. This translates into CASSPPSRRGAGTEAFF.

J is TRBJ1-5 and V is TRBV7-2; a weak D match, TRBD1 (6 bases). Trimming removed 4 bases at V and 12 bases at J, with 13 bases between. This CDR3 comprises 12 residues. Germline assignment: CDR1 SGHTA and CDR2 FQGNSA. Here the CDR3 reads CASSSDSEGQHF. CDR3 in DNA: TGTGCCAGCAGCTCGGACAGCGAGGGCCAGCATTTT.

This CDR3 reads CASSYSGGRGTEAFF. Here the CDR3 DNA reads TGTGCCAGCAGTTACTCGGGGGGAAGGGGCACTGAAGCTTTCTTT. The rearrangement uses TRBV6-5 and TRBJ1-1; TRBD1 might be the D (5 bases). CDR3 length equals 15 residues. Germline CDR1 is MNHEY and CDR2 is SVGAGI. Trimming left V 0 bases short and J 4 bases short, with 12 bases between.

The chain uses TRBV6-4 and TRBJ2-1, with TRBD1 identical over 7 bases. The CDR3 length is 14 residues. The germline V gene has CDR1 MRHNA and CDR2 SNTAGT. The V gene end was trimmed by 3 bases and the J gene end by 6 bases; junction bases not matched to a gene: 5. The CDR3 DNA reads as TGTGCCAGCAGTGATAAGGGGGCCAGCAATGAGCAGTTCTTC. It yields the protein CASSDKGASNEQFF.

The chain links TRBV15 to TRBJ2-3; no clear D. Germline V gives CDR1 LNHNV, CDR2 YYDKDF (reference sequence). Trimming removed 0 bases at V and 4 bases at J, with 17 bases between. The CDR3 has 17 amino acids. The CDR3 bases are TGTGCCACCAGCAGAGATTTTGGGTCGGGTGGCTCAGATACGCAGTATTTT. Its protein is CATSRDFGSGGSDTQYF.

V and J are TRBV6-5 and TRBJ2-7; 10 bases are shared with TRBD1. CDR1 MNHEY and CDR2 SVGAGI come from the germline V gene. J lost 6 bases, V lost 6 bases, and 8 bases had no gene match. This CDR3 comprises 14 residues. The DNA of the CDR3 is TGTGCCAGCAGCCGGGACAGGGGAATCGGCGAGCAGTACTTC. This encodes CASSRDRGIGEQYF.

By sample fraction, this clone is medium-sized (0.01 to 0.1%). This sequence joins TRBV19 and TRBJ1-5; the match to TRBD1 covers 8 bases. Germline V gives CDR1 LNHDA, CDR2 SQIVND (reference sequence). V shed 1 base, J shed 6 bases, and the junction held 2 bases outside the gene matches. The CDR3 is 14 residues long. Written as DNA, the CDR3 is TGTGCCAGTAGTATAGGGCAGGGGGCTCAGCCCCAGCATTTT. Protein: CASSIGQGAQPQHF.

The chain joins TRBV7-9 to TRBJ1-4, with D possibly matching TRBD1 (6 bases). V was shortened by 4 bases and J by 3 bases, with 12 bases between the two germline ends. CDR1 and CDR2 from the germline V gene are SEHNR and FQNEAQ (reference sequence). The CDR3 is 15 amino acids. Written as DNA, the CDR3 is TGTGCCAGCAGCTCTCGCAGGGGACCTAATGAAAAACTGTTTTTT. Translation: CASSSRRGPNEKLFF.

This chain links TRBV6-5 with TRBJ1-6; 10 nucleotides line up with TRBD1. Germline V gene data show CDR1 as MNHEY and CDR2 as SVGAGI. The CDR3 covers 14 residues. V gave up 2 bases and J gave up 8 bases; unmatched junction bases: 0. In DNA, the CDR3 is TGTGCCAGCAGTTACGGGACAGGGGATTCACCCCTCCACTTT. It codes for CASSYGTGDSPLHF.

This chain uses TRBV13 with TRBJ1-5, with a tentative D call TRBD1 (6 bases). Germline CDR1 is PRHDT and CDR2 is FYEKMQ (reference sequence). The CDR3 loop spans 14 amino acids. V was cut by 4 bases and J by 2 bases, with 9 bases left in between. CDR3: CASSSRQGNQPQHF. CDR3 coding DNA: TGTGCCAGCAGCTCCCGACAGGGCAATCAGCCCCAGCATTTT. Based on the CDR3 plus reference TRBV13 and TRBJ1-5, the full variable domain is AAGVIQSPRHLIKEKRETATLKCYPIPRHDTVYWYQQGPGQDPQFLISFYEKMQSDKGSIPDRFSAQQFSDYHSELNMSSLELGDSALYFCASSSRQGNQPQHFGDGTRLSIL.

The sample holds a few counts of this clone. The rearrangement uses TRBV13 and TRBJ2-7; 7 nucleotides match TRBD1. Trimming at V came to 5 bases and at J to 4 bases, leaving 2 bases not matched to a gene. Germline loops: CDR1 PRHDT, CDR2 FYEKMQ (reference sequence). The CDR3 consists of 12 residues. CDR3 coding DNA: TGTGCCAGCAGCCGGGACAGTTACGAGCAGTACTTC. This sequence encodes CASSRDSYEQYF.

V usage is TRBV11-2 and J usage is TRBJ1-2; D remains unclear. Trimming removed 3 bases from V and 0 bases from J, with 14 bases in between. Germline assignment: CDR1 SGHAT and CDR2 FQNNGV. The CDR3 contains 16 residues. CDR3 nucleotides: TGTGCCAGCAGCTTTCAGGTCCACTCCACTAACTATGGCTACACCTTC. As protein: CASSFQVHSTNYGYTF.

This clone was found once. The chain links TRBV24-1 to TRBJ2-3; a weak D match, TRBD2 (6 bases). The CDR3 extends over 15 amino acids. Germline values: CDR1 KGHDR, CDR2 SFDVKD. Trimming removed 4 bases at V and 4 bases at J, with 14 bases between. In DNA form, the CDR3 reads TGTGCCACCAGTGAGGAGGGCAGAAAGGCAGATACGCAGTATTTT. Translation gives CATSEEGRKADTQYF.

This clone turned up a few times. The CDR3 DNA reads as TGTGCCAGCTCGCGGACAGGGGGCCATGAAAAACTGTTTTTT. This translates into CASSRTGGHEKLFF. The rearrangement uses TRBV18 and TRBJ1-4, with 11 bases fitting TRBD1. J gave up 6 bases and V 6 bases, and 3 bases lay outside the gene matches. This CDR3 region has 14 residues. Germline V gives CDR1 KGHSH, CDR2 LQKENI. Full variable domain (outside the CDR3, taken from reference TRBV18 and TRBJ1-4): NAGVMQNPRHLVRRRGQEARLRCSPMKGHSHVYWYRQLPEEGLKFMVYLQKENIIDESGMPKERFSAEFPKEGPSILRIQQVVRGDSAAYFCASSRTGGHEKLFFGSGTQLSVL.

The V and J genes are TRBV7-9 and TRBJ1-1, with D maybe TRBD1 (6 bases). The CDR3 length is 14 residues. Germline V gene data show CDR1 as SEHNR and CDR2 as FQNEAQ (reference sequence). Between the trimmed V and J ends, which lost 5 bases and 2 bases, there was a span of 12 bases. The CDR3 sequence: CASSRQDGNTEAFF. CDR3 bases: TGTGCCAGCAGCCGACAGGACGGAAACACTGAAGCTTTCTTT. The whole variable domain, filled in from reference TRBV7-9 and TRBJ1-1, reads DTGVSQNPRHKITKRGQNVTFRCDPISEHNRLYWYRQTLGQGPEFLTYFQNEAQLEKSRLLSDRFSAERPKGSFSTLEIQRTEQGDSAMYLCASSRQDGNTEAFFGQGTRLTVV.

The chain couples TRBV14 to TRBJ2-1; tentative D call: TRBD2 (6 bases). The germline V gene encodes CDR1 SGHDN and CDR2 FVKESK. Trimming stripped 3 bases from V and 6 bases from J, with 12 bases between. The CDR3 is 14 residues long. CDR3 bases: TGTGCCAGCAGCCAGGACTACTTCGGCAATGAGCAGTTCTTC. Amino acid sequence: CASSQDYFGNEQFF.

CDR3 residues: CASSLNAGDGYGYTF. The CDR3 DNA follows: TGTGCCAGCAGCCTAAACGCCGGGGATGGCTATGGCTACACCTTC. V usage is TRBV7-2 and J usage is TRBJ1-2; D unclear. The CDR3 has 15 amino acids. V was shortened by 5 bases and J by 4 bases, with 17 bases between the two germline ends. Germline V gives CDR1 SGHTA, CDR2 FQGNSA.

This CDR3 reads CASSVVFGSSYTF. For the CDR3, the DNA is TGTGCCAGCAGCGTAGTTTTCGGGTCCAGCTACACCTTC. This chain connects TRBV9 to TRBJ1-2; D not certain. This CDR3 is built from 13 residues. The germline gives CDR1 SGDLS, CDR2 YYNGEE. V lost 0 bases to trimming and J lost 9 bases, with 12 bases between them.

The chain links TRBV5-1 to TRBJ1-6; tentative D call: TRBD1 (6 bases). The CDR3 is made up of 13 amino acids. Trimming cost V 7 bases and J 14 bases, with 19 bases left between them. Germline CDR1 is SGHRS and CDR2 is YFSETQ. DNA of the CDR3: TGCGCCAGCCGGACAGAATTTGATATCACCCTCCACTTT. Its translation is CASRTEFDITLHF.

This chain links TRBV9 with TRBJ2-3, with a tentative D call TRBD2 (6 bases). Germline V CDR1 and CDR2: SGDLS, YYNGEE. Trimming took off 1 base at V and 2 bases at J, with 14 bases between the two ends. The length of the CDR3 is 16 residues. CDR3 sequence: CASSVWSGGNTDTQYF. The CDR3 nucleotides are TGTGCCAGCAGCGTATGGTCTGGGGGGAACACAGATACGCAGTATTTT.

The chain employs TRBV5-1 and TRBJ1-6, with 10 bases identical to TRBD1. The CDR3 consists of 15 residues. The ends lost 5 bases at V and 8 bases at J; junction bases unmatched: 7. CDR1 is SGHRS, CDR2 YFSETQ, per germline. CDR3: CASRSPGTGDSPLHF. Written as DNA, the CDR3 is TGCGCCAGCAGGTCACCCGGGACAGGGGATTCACCCCTCCACTTT.

This chain connects TRBV7-3 to TRBJ2-2; 14 nucleotides align to TRBD2. V lost 4 bases and J lost 4; bases outside the gene matches: 11. Germline V gene sequence: CDR1 SGHTA, CDR2 FQGTGA. The CDR3 spans 19 residues. CDR3 residues: CASSSTGLAGGLGTGELFF. The CDR3 DNA sequence: TGTGCCAGCAGCTCCACCGGACTAGCGGGAGGTTTGGGCACCGGGGAGCTGTTTTTT.

The rearrangement uses TRBV15 and TRBJ1-1; D is possibly TRBD1 (6 bases). V lost 1 base to trimming and J lost 5 bases, with 17 bases between them. The CDR3 is 16 amino acids. The germline V gene has CDR1 LNHNV and CDR2 YYDKDF (reference sequence). In DNA, the CDR3 is TGTGCCACCAGCAGAGTAGGTTTGGGGGCCGGGACTGAAGCTTTCTTT. Translating it yields CATSRVGLGAGTEAFF.

This clone came up once. The J gene is TRBJ2-7, the V gene TRBV5-8, with 11 bases matching TRBD2. V lost 0 bases and J lost 3; bases outside the gene matches: 2. Germline lookup yields CDR1 SGHTS and CDR2 YDEGEE. The CDR3 extends over 15 amino acids. Written as DNA, the CDR3 is TGTGCCAGCAGCTTGGAGGGACTAGCGGACTACGAGCAGTACTTC. This codes for CASSLEGLADYEQYF.

The rearrangement joins TRBV30 to TRBJ1-6; TRBD1 might be the D (6 bases). CDR1 is GTSNPN, CDR2 SVGIG, per germline (reference sequence). The CDR3 consists of 15 residues. V lost 4 bases to trimming and J lost 4 bases, with 14 bases between them. CDR3 residues: CAWTPGHRYNSPLHF. As DNA, the CDR3 is TGTGCCTGGACCCCGGGACACAGATATAATTCACCCCTCCACTTT.

The J gene is TRBJ2-1, the V gene TRBV28; 11 positions match TRBD2. The CDR3 covers 16 residues. V dropped 4 bases and J dropped 2; count of bases not matched to a gene: 4. Germline CDR1 and CDR2: MDHEN and SYDVKM. The CDR3 DNA reads TGTGCCAGCAGTTACGATAGCGGGAGGGCCTACAATGAGCAGTTCTTC. It is translated as CASSYDSGRAYNEQFF.

The V gene is TRBV18, the J gene TRBJ2-7; possible D gene TRBD1, 6 bases. This CDR3 comprises 16 residues. In germline, CDR1 is KGHSH, CDR2 LQKENI. The V gene lost 4 bases and the J gene lost 5 bases, with 21 bases spanning the gap. This CDR3 reads CASSRVLGQKSDEQYF. The CDR3 region has the DNA TGTGCCAGCTCACGTGTCCTTGGACAGAAAAGTGACGAGCAGTACTTC.